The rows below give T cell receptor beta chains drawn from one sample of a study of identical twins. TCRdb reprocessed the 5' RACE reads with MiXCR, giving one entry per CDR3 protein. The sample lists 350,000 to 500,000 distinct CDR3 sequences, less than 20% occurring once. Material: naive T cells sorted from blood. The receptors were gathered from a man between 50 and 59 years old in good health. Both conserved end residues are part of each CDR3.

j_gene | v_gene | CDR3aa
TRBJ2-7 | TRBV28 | CASRAKSGQGIYEQYF
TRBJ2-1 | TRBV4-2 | CASSSLEREFPYNEQFF
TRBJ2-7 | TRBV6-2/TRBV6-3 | CASSRTGALGEQYF
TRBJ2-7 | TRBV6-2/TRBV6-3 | CASTPTPYEQYF
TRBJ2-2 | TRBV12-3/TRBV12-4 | CASSPLGELFF
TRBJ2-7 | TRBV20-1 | CSAGGASYEQYF
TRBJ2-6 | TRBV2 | CASSGTDSGANVLTF
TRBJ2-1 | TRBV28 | CASLTGGRNEQFF
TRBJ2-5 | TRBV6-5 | CASIQGETQYF
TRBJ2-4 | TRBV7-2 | CASSLATGENIQYF
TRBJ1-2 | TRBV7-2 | CASNLYPGTSVGYTF
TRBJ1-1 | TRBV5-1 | CASSPGRLNTEAFF
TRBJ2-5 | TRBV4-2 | CASSPGWASGGAETQYF
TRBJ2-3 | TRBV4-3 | CASSAPKRCTDTQYF
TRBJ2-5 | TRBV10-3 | CAIRRQGREGETQYF
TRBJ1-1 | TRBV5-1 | CASRRTGDNTEAFF
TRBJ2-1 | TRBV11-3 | CASSRTEYNEQFF
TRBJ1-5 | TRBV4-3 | CASSQDVRLYQPQHF
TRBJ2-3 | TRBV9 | CASSLGRINPSTDTQYF
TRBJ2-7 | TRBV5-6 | CASSFSRQAYEQYF
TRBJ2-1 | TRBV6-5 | CASSYSSELRGPNNEQFF